These 8 T cell receptor beta chains share one sample of origin, sequenced in a study of CD8 T cells in Susac syndrome. Reverse transcription used about 0.45 to 1 ug RNA and random hexamers. TCRdb reanalysed the immunoSEQ multiplex PCR reads using MiXCR and keeps one entry per CDR3 protein. The sample yields more than 75,000 distinct CDR3 sequences, 90% to 95% seen once. The source material was CD8+ T cells from PBMCs. The receptor source for this set is a human donor in good health.

The V gene is TRBV3-1, the J gene TRBJ2-7; D is possibly TRBD1 (6 bases). CDR1 and CDR2 from the germline V gene are LGHDT and YNNKEL (reference sequence). Trimming pared 0 bases from V and 1 base from J, leaving 10 bases between. This CDR3 region has 15 residues. For the CDR3, the DNA is TGTGCCAGCAGCCAAGATATGAGGGGGTCCTACGAGCAGTACTTC. Protein sequence: CASSQDMRGSYEQYF.

The rearrangement joins TRBV15 to TRBJ2-7, with 8 bases lining up with TRBD1. CDR3 size: 14 residues. Germline V gives CDR1 LNHNV, CDR2 YYDKDF (reference sequence). Trimming at V came to 3 bases and at J to 7 bases, leaving 8 bases not matched to a gene. The CDR3 protein is CATSSGTGPGEQYF. In DNA, the CDR3 is TGTGCCACCAGCAGTGGGACAGGCCCTGGGGAGCAGTACTTC.

On this clonotype: A read error may account for a junction end that differs from germline. The chain couples TRBV29-1 to TRBJ1-2; D uncertain. CDR3 size: 14 residues. Per germline, CDR1 SQVTM and CDR2 ANQGSEA. The CDR3 reads CGVVDGTNYYGYTF. CDR3 DNA sequence: TGCGGCGTAGTCGACGGAACAAATTACTATGGCTACACCTTC.

The gene calls are TRBV15 and TRBJ2-1; D is unresolved. V was trimmed by 3 bases and J by 8 bases, leaving 11 bases between them. The CDR3 is made up of 13 amino acids. Per germline, CDR1 LNHNV and CDR2 YYDKDF (reference sequence). CDR3 DNA: TGTGCCACCAGCAGCTTGGTTTTGGATGAGCAGTTCTTC. Its translation is CATSSLVLDEQFF.

The chain recombines TRBV9 with TRBJ2-3; a possible D gene is TRBD2 (6 bases). V was trimmed by 7 bases and J by 9 bases, leaving 15 bases between them. CDR1 and CDR2 from the germline V gene are SGDLS and YYNGEE. This CDR3 comprises 12 residues. The CDR3 DNA sequence: TGTGCCAGCCGACGACCGGAGGGGACGCAGTATTTT. Translating it yields CASRRPEGTQYF.

The chain carries TRBV6-6 and TRBJ2-7; tentatively, D is TRBD1 (5 bases). Germline lookup yields CDR1 MNHNY and CDR2 SVGAGI (reference sequence). With 2 bases removed from V and 2 bases from J, the gap between germline ends came to 16 bases. This CDR3 is built from 16 residues. The CDR3 sequence is CASSYQPSGQTYEQYF. CDR3 coding DNA: TGTGCCAGCAGTTACCAGCCCTCAGGGCAGACCTACGAGCAGTACTTC.

The V and J genes are TRBV9 and TRBJ2-1, with 7 bases identical to TRBD2. The CDR3 runs 15 residues. Trimming cost V 2 bases and J 4 bases; bases outside gene matches: 6. The germline V gene has CDR1 SGDLS and CDR2 YYNGEE. This CDR3 is CASSVGLGGYNEQFF. CDR3 DNA sequence: TGTGCCAGCAGCGTGGGTTTGGGGGGGTACAATGAGCAGTTCTTC.

The chain recombines TRBV4-1 with TRBJ2-7, with 8 bases aligning to TRBD1. CDR1 is MGHRA, CDR2 YSYEKL, per germline. V was pared by 1 base and J by 0 bases, with 5 bases of the junction left unmatched. The CDR3 is 16 amino acids. This CDR3 reads CASSQVAGGRSYEQYF. The CDR3 DNA reads as TGCGCCAGCAGCCAAGTTGCAGGGGGCCGCTCCTACGAGCAGTACTTC.